One sample yielded the 5 T cell receptor beta chains listed below, sequenced in a study of cytomegalovirus exposure and HLA in healthy donors. The PCR employed 60 Vbeta primers together with 13 Jbeta primers. Measured with immunoSEQ multiplex PCR; TCRdb has only the in-frame clones, and not every one. The sample lists over 150,000 clones; approximately 80% were seen once. Material for sequencing was PBMCs. The receptors originated from a woman between 45 and 60 years old in good health and CMV-seronegative.

The genes are TRBV30 and TRBJ1-1; D gene uncertain. This CDR3 has 16 amino acids. CDR1 and CDR2 from the germline V gene are GTSNPN and SVGIG (reference sequence). The V end was cut by 2 bases, the J end by 2 bases, with 18 bases between. The CDR3 sequence is CAWSYSVSPANTEAFF. The DNA of the CDR3 is TGTGCCTGGAGTTACAGTGTGAGCCCCGCCAACACTGAAGCTTTCTTT.

V is TRBV7-8 and J is TRBJ2-3; 7 positions match TRBD2. Per germline, CDR1 SGHVS and CDR2 FQNEAQ. V lost 6 bases and J lost 6; bases outside the gene matches: 12. The length of the CDR3 is 15 residues. The CDR3 bases are TGTGCCAGCAGTTTGGTGGGTGGGGGAGGGGATACGCAGTATTTT. Residues: CASSLVGGGGDTQYF.

This chain uses TRBV28 with TRBJ1-1; a possible D gene is TRBD1 (6 bases). Germline V gene lookup returns CDR1 MDHEN and CDR2 SYDVKM. V was pared by 5 bases and J by 3 bases, with 28 bases between. The CDR3 runs 19 residues. The CDR3 protein is CASSLYAPARDTADTEAFF. The CDR3 region has the DNA TGTGCCAGCAGTCTTTACGCTCCGGCCCGGGACACGGCGGACACTGAAGCTTTCTTT.

The genes are TRBV10-3 and TRBJ2-5; TRBD1 agrees at 7 bases. The CDR3 covers 14 residues. Germline V lookup: CDR1 ENHRY, CDR2 SYGVKD. J was trimmed by 5 bases and V by 5 bases; bases with no gene match: 8. The CDR3 spells CAISLQGPGETQYF. The CDR3 nucleotides are TGTGCCATCAGTCTACAGGGGCCGGGGGAGACCCAGTACTTC.

The genes are TRBV19 and TRBJ2-7; 13 bases align to TRBD2. Trimming cost V 8 bases and J 2 bases; bases outside gene matches: 9. The CDR3 runs 16 residues. From germline, CDR1 is LNHDA and CDR2 SQIVND (reference sequence). Here the CDR3 reads CASAAGTSGAPYEQYF. CDR3 nucleotide sequence: TGTGCCAGTGCCGCCGGGACTAGCGGGGCACCCTACGAGCAGTACTTC.